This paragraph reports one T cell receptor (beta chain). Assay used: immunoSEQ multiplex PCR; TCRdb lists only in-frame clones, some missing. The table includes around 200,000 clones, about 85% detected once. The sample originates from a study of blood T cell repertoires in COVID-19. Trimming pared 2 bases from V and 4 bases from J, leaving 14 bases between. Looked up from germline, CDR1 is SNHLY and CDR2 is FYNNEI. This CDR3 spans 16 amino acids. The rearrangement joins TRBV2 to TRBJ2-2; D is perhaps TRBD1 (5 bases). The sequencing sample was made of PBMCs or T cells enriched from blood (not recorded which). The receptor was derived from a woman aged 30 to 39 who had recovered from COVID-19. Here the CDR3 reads CASSERRQGVTGELFF. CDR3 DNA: TGTGCCAGCAGTGAAAGGCGGCAGGGTGTCACCGGGGAGCTGTTTTTT.